This T cell receptor (beta chain) was sequenced for a study of blood T cell repertoires in COVID-19. The wider study: Donors in the United States, Italy and Spain gave samples during acute or convalescent COVID-19. T cells, B-cell-depleted T cells, or PBMCs supplied cDNA or gDNA.

V lost 1 base to trimming and J lost 8 bases; unmatched junction nucleotides: 10. The length of the CDR3 is 16 residues. The authors' processing: Scientists estimated how many nucleated cells there were by amplifying reference gene primers. This table comes from immunoSEQ multiplex PCR, and its TCRdb copy is limited to in-frame clones, with some not included. V and J calls and clone size are given by that table; D and trimming were obtained from the DNA. The data contain 150,000 to 200,000 clones, 83% of them singletons. The TCR sequence derives from an elderly woman with acute or convalescent COVID-19. Material for sequencing was peripheral blood. The chain carries TRBV23-1 and TRBJ1-4; TRBD1 aligns across 7 bases. TRBV23-1 is annotated as an ORF whose role is uncertain. The CDR3 loop reads CASSQLVTGMDEKLFF. The CDR3 nucleotides are TGCGCCAGCAGTCAATTGGTGACAGGGATGGACGAAAAACTGTTTTTT.